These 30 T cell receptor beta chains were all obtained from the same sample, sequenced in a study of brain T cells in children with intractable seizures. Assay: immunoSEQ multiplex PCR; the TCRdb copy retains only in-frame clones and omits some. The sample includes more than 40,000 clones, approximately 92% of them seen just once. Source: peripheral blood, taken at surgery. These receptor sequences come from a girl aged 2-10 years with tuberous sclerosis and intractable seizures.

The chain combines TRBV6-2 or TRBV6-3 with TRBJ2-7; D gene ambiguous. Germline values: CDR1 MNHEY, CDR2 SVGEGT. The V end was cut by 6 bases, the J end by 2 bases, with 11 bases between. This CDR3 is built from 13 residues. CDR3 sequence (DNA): TGTGCCAGCAGCCAGAATGGACCCTACGAGCAGTACGTC. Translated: CASSQNGPYEQYV.

The CDR3 protein is CASSLGGHGYTF. The CDR3 DNA reads as TGTGCCAGCAGTTTGGGGGGGCATGGCTACACCTTC. The chain uses TRBV12-3 or TRBV12-4 and TRBJ1-2, with a tentative D call TRBD1 (6 bases). The CDR3 is made up of 12 amino acids. Trimming cost V 3 bases and J 6 bases, with 8 bases left between them.

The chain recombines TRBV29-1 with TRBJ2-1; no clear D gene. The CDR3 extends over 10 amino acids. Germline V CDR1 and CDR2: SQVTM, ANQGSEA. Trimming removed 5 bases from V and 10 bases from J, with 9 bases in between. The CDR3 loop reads CSVRIREQFF. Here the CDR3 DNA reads TGCAGCGTTCGAATCCGGGAGCAGTTCTTC.

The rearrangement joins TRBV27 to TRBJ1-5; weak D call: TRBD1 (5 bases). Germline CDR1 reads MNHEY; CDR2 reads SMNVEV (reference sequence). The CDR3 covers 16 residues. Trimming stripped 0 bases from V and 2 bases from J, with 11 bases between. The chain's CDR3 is CASSLSPVTGNQPQHF. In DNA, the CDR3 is TGTGCCAGCAGTTTATCCCCAGTGACAGGCAATCAGCCCCAGCATTTT.

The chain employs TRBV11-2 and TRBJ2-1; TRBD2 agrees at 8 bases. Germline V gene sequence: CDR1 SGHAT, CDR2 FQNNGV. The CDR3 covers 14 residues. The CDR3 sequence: CAISGDVRVNEQFF. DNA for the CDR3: TGTGCGATTAGCGGGGACGTACGTGTCAATGAGCAGTTCTTC.

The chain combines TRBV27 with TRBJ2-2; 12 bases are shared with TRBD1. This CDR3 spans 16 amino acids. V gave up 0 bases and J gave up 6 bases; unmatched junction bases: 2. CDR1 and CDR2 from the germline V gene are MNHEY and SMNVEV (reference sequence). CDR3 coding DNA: TGTGCCAGCAGTTTATCGGGACAGGGGGCATCCGGGGAGCTGTTTTTT. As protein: CASSLSGQGASGELFF.

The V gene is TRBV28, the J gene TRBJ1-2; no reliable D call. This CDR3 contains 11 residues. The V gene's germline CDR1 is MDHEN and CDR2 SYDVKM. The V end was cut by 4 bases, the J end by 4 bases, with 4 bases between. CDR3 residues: CASSSGYGYTF. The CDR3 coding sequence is TGTGCCAGCAGTTCCGGCTATGGCTACACCTTC.

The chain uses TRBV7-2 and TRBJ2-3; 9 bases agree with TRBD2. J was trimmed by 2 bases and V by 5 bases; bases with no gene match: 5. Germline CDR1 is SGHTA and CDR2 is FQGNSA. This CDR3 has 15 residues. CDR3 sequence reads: CASSLIAGDTDTQYF. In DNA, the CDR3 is TGTGCCAGCAGCCTCATAGCGGGGGACACAGATACGCAGTATTTT.

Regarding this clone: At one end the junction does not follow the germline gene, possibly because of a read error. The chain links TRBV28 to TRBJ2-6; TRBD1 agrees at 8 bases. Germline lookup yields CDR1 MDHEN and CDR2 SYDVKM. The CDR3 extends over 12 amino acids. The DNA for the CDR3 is TGTGCCAGCAGTCTCGGACAGGGCGGCTTCTCTTTC. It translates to CASSLGQGGFSF.

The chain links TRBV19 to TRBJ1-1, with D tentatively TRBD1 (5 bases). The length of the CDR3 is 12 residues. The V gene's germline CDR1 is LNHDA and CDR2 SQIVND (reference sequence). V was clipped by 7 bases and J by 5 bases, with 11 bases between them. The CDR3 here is CASISGRTEAFF. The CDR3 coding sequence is TGTGCCAGTATATCGGGGCGGACTGAAGCTTTCTTT. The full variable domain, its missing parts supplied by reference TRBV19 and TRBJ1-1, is DGGITQSPKYLFRKEGQNVTLSCEQNLNHDAMYWYRQDPGQGLRLIYYSQIVNDFQKGDIAEGYSVSREKKESFPLTVTSAQKNPTAFYLCASISGRTEAFFGQGTRLTVV.

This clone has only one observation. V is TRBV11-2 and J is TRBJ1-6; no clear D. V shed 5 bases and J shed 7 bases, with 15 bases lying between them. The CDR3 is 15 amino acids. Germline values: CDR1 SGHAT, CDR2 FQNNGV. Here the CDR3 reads CASSEWGGPNSPLHF. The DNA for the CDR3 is TGTGCCAGCAGCGAGTGGGGAGGCCCAAATTCACCCCTCCACTTT.

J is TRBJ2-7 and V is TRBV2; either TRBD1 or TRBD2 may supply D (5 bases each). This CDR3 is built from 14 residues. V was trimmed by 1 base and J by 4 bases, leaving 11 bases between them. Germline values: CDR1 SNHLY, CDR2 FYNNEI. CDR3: CASSEEGRGYEQYF. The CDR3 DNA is TGTGCCAGCAGTGAAGAGGGGCGCGGGTACGAGCAGTACTTC.

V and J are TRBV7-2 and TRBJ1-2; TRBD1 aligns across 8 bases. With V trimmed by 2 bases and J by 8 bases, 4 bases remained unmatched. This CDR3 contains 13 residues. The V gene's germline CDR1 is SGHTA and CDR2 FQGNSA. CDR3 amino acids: CASSLQGAVGYTF. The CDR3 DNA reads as TGTGCCAGCAGCTTACAGGGGGCTGTCGGCTACACCTTC.

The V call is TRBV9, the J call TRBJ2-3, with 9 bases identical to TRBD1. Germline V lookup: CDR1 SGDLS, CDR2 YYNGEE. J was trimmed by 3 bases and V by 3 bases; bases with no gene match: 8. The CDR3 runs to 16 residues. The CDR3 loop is CASSAYRGQITDTQYF. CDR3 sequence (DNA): TGTGCCAGCAGCGCGTACAGGGGGCAGATAACAGATACGCAGTATTTT.

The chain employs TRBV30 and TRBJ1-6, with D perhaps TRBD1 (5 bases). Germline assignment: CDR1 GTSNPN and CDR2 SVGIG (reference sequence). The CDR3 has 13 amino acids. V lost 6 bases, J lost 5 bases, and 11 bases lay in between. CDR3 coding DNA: TGTGCCTGTCAGGGACGGGATAATTCACCCCTCCACTTT. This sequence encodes CACQGRDNSPLHF.

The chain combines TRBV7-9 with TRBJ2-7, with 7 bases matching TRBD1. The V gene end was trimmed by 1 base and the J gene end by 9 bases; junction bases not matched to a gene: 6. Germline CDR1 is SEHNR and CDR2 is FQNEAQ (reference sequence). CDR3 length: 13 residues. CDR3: CASSLDRDSRQYV. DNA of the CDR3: TGTGCCAGCAGCTTAGATCGGGACAGCCGGCAGTACGTC.

This CDR3 reads CASSENGANYGYTF. In DNA form, the CDR3 reads TGTGCCAGCAGTGAAAATGGAGCTAACTATGGCTACACCTTC. The rearrangement joins TRBV6-1 to TRBJ1-2; D is ambiguous. CDR3 length: 14 amino acids. Between the trimmed V and J ends, which lost 2 bases and 0 bases, there was a span of 7 bases. CDR1 and CDR2 (germline): MNHNS, SASEGT.

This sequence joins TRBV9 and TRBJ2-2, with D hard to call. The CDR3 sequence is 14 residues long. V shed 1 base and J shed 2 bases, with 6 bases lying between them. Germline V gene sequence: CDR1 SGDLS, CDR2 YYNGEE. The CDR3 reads CASSVHLNTGELFF. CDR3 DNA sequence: TGTGCCAGCAGCGTACACCTTAACACCGGGGAGCTGTTTTTT. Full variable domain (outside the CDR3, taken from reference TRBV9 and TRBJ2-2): DSGVTQTPKHLITATGQRVTLRCSPRSGDLSVYWYQQSLDQGLQFLIQYYNGEERAKGNILERFSAQQFPDLHSELNLSSLELGDSALYFCASSVHLNTGELFFGEGSRLTVL.

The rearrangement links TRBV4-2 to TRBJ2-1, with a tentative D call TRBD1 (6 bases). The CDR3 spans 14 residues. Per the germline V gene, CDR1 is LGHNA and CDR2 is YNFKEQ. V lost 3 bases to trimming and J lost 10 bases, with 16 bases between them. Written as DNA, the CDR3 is TGTGCCAGCAGCCACGCCGGTCGGACAGACGAGCAGTTCTTC. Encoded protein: CASSHAGRTDEQFF.

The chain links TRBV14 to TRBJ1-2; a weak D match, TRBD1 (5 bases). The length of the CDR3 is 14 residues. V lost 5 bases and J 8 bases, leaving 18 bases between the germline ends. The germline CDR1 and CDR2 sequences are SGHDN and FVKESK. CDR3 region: CASSSTGPTEGYTF. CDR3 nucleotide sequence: TGTGCCAGCAGCTCTACGGGACCCACTGAGGGCTACACCTTC.

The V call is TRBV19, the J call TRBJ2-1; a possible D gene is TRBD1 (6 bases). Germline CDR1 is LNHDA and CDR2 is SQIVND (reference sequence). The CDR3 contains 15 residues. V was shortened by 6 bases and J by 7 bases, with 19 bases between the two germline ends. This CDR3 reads CASRPKRQGLNEQFF. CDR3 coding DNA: TGTGCCAGTAGACCCAAGCGCCAGGGGTTGAATGAGCAGTTCTTC.

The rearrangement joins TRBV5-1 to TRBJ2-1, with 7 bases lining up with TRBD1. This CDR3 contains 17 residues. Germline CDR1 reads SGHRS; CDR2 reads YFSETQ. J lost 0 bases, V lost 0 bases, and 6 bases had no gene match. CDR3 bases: TGCGCCAGCAGCTTGGTAACAGGGGCAACCTCCTACAATGAGCAGTTCTTC. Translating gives CASSLVTGATSYNEQFF.

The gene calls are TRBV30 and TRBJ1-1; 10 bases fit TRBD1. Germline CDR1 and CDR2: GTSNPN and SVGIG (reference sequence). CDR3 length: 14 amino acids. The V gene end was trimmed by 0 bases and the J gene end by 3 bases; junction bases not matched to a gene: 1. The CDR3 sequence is CAWSVGQGDTEAFF. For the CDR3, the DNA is TGTGCCTGGAGTGTCGGACAGGGGGACACTGAAGCTTTCTTT.

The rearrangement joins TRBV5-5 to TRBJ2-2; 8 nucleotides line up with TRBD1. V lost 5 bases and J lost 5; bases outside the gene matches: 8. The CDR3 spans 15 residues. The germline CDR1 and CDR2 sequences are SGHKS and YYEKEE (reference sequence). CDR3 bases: TGTGCCAGCAGGGCTGGACAGGGTCGAACCGGGGAGCTGTTTTTT. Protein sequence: CASRAGQGRTGELFF.

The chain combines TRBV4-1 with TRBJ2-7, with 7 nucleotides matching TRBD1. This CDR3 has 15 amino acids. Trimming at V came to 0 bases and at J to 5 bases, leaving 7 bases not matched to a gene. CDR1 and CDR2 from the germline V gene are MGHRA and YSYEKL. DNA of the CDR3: TGCGCCAGCAGCCAAGATGCACAGGGGTCTGACGAGCAGTACTTC. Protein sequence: CASSQDAQGSDEQYF.

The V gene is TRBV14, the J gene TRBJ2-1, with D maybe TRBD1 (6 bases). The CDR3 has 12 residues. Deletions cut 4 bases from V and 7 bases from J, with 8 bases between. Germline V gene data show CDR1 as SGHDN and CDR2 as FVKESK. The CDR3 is CASSPTGNEQFF. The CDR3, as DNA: TGTGCCAGCAGCCCTACAGGGAATGAGCAGTTCTTC.

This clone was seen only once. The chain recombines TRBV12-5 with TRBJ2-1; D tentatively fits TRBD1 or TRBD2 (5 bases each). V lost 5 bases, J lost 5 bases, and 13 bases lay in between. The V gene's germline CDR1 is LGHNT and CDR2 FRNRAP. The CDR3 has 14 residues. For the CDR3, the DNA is TGTGCTAGTGGTGGGGAGATGGGGGACAATGAGCAGTTCTTC. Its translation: CASGGEMGDNEQFF.

The CDR3 DNA is TGCGCCAGCAGCTTAAGCCCAGGGGGCACTGAAGCTTTCTTT. It translates to CASSLSPGGTEAFF. The chain uses TRBV5-1 and TRBJ1-1; 7 bases fit TRBD1. The germline V gene has CDR1 SGHRS and CDR2 YFSETQ. The CDR3 runs to 14 residues. With 2 bases clipped from V and 4 bases from J, the junction kept 5 bases outside the gene matches.

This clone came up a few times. The CDR3 bases are TGTGCCAGCTCACTCAAGGGCCCATCCTACGAGCAGTACGTC. Amino acids: CASSLKGPSYEQYV. J is TRBJ2-7 and V is TRBV18; D is ambiguous. The CDR3 runs to 14 residues. Germline lookup yields CDR1 KGHSH and CDR2 LQKENI. Trimming left V 4 bases short and J 1 base short, with 11 bases between.

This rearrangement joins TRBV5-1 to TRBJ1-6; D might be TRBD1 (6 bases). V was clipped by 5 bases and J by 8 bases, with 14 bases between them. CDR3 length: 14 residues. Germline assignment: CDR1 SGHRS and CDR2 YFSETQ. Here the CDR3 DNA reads TGCGCCAGCAGACCCGGGACAAATCATTCACCCCTCCACTTT. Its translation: CASRPGTNHSPLHF. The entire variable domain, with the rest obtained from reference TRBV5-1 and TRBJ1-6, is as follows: KAGVTQTPRYLIKTRGQQVTLSCSPISGHRSVSWYQQTPGQGLQFLFEYFSETQRNKGNFPGRFSGRQFSNSRSEMNVSTLELGDSALYLCASRPGTNHSPLHFGNGTRLTVT.